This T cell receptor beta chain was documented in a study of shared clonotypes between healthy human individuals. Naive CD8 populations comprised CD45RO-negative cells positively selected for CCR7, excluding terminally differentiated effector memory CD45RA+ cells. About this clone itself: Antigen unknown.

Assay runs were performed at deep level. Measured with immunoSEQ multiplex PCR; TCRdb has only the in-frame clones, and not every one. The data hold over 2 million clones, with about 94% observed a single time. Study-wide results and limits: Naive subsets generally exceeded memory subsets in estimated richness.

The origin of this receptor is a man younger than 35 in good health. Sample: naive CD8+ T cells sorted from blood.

The CDR3 loop reads CASSLEAVPDTQYF. The CDR3 DNA sequence: TGTGCCAGCAGCCTCGAAGCGGTCCCAGATACGCAGTATTTT. V is TRBV6-6 and J is TRBJ2-3; D may be TRBD2 (5 bases). This CDR3 is built from 14 residues. Germline CDR1 and CDR2: MNHNY and SVGAGI (reference sequence). With 6 bases removed from V and 4 bases from J, the gap between germline ends came to 14 bases.